These T cell receptor beta chains were read from a single sample in a study of shared clonotypes between healthy human individuals. The assay was immunoSEQ multiplex PCR, and TCRdb's table has in-frame clones only and misses some. The sample comprises 2 million or so clones, roughly 94% of which are singletons, and 0.13% rests with the top ten. Sequenced input: naive CD4+ T cells sorted from blood. The receptors come from a man between 18 and 29 years old in good health. CDR3s include the opening cysteine and the closing phenylalanine or tryptophan. D genes are given only for firm matches. Rows give clone size only sometimes, using once, few, many, or a class for an expanded clone.

v_call: TRBV5-1; j_call: TRBJ1-4; d_call: .; clone_size: .; cdr3_length: 14; cdr3_aa: CASSTSLNNEKLFF; cdr3_nt: TGCGCCAGCAGCACCAGCCTGAATAATGAAAAACTGTTTTTT
v_call: TRBV10-3; j_call: TRBJ2-2; d_call: .; clone_size: .; cdr3_length: 14; cdr3_aa: CATFGSRDTGELFF; cdr3_nt: TGTGCCACCTTCGGGAGTAGGGATACCGGGGAGCTGTTTTTT
v_call: TRBV19; j_call: TRBJ2-1; d_call: .; clone_size: .; cdr3_length: 12; cdr3_aa: CASSNRYNEQFF; cdr3_nt: TGTGCCAGTAGTAACCGATACAATGAGCAGTTCTTC
v_call: TRBV25-1; j_call: TRBJ2-5; d_call: .; clone_size: .; cdr3_length: 16; cdr3_aa: CASSEEGETYQETQYF; cdr3_nt: TGTGCCAGCAGTGAAGAGGGGGAAACCTACCAAGAGACCCAGTACTTC
v_call: TRBV5-1; j_call: TRBJ2-1; d_call: .; clone_size: .; cdr3_length: 14; cdr3_aa: CASTPGHSGNEQFF; cdr3_nt: TGCGCCAGCACCCCGGGACACTCAGGCAATGAGCAGTTCTTC
v_call: TRBV5-5; j_call: TRBJ2-3; d_call: .; clone_size: .; cdr3_length: 14; cdr3_aa: CASSLASLTDTQYF; cdr3_nt: TGTGCCAGCAGCTTGGCCAGCCTCACAGATACGCAGTATTTT
v_call: TRBV6-5; j_call: TRBJ2-7; d_call: TRBD1; clone_size: .; cdr3_length: 14; cdr3_aa: CASSYSQGVGEQYF; cdr3_nt: TGTGCCAGCAGTTACTCCCAGGGGGTGGGCGAGCAGTACTTC
v_call: TRBV7-9; j_call: TRBJ2-5; d_call: TRBD2; clone_size: once; cdr3_length: 14; cdr3_aa: CASSLREGQETQYF; cdr3_nt: TGTGCCAGCAGCCTCCGGGAGGGGCAAGAGACCCAGTACTTC
v_call: TRBV28; j_call: TRBJ2-1; d_call: TRBD2; clone_size: .; cdr3_length: 12; cdr3_aa: CASTNWGGEQFF; cdr3_nt: TGTGCCAGCACCAACTGGGGGGGAGAGCAGTTCTTC
v_call: TRBV5-1; j_call: TRBJ2-1; d_call: TRBD1; clone_size: .; cdr3_length: 15; cdr3_aa: CASSETGGRNNEQFF; cdr3_nt: TGCGCCAGCAGCGAGACAGGGGGCCGGAACAATGAGCAGTTCTTC
v_call: TRBV7-9; j_call: TRBJ1-2; d_call: .; clone_size: .; cdr3_length: 13; cdr3_aa: CASSLEQGYGYTF; cdr3_nt: TGTGCCAGCAGCTTAGAACAGGGATATGGCTACACCTTC
v_call: TRBV10-3; j_call: TRBJ2-7; d_call: TRBD2; clone_size: .; cdr3_length: 14; cdr3_aa: CAITGGEGTHEQYF; cdr3_nt: TGTGCCATCACCGGCGGGGAGGGAACTCACGAGCAGTACTTC
v_call: TRBV5-4; j_call: TRBJ1-4; d_call: .; clone_size: .; cdr3_length: 15; cdr3_aa: CASSSGGLHNEKLFF; cdr3_nt: TGTGCCAGCAGCTCTGGGGGATTGCATAATGAAAAACTGTTTTTT
v_call: TRBV10-1; j_call: TRBJ2-4; d_call: .; clone_size: .; cdr3_length: 15; cdr3_aa: CASSGVQGSKNIQYF; cdr3_nt: TGCGCCAGCAGTGGTGTTCAGGGGTCCAAAAACATTCAGTACTTC
v_call: TRBV29-1; j_call: TRBJ2-5; d_call: .; clone_size: .; cdr3_length: 13; cdr3_aa: CSVGGTLKETQYF; cdr3_nt: TGCAGCGTTGGGGGGACTCTCAAAGAGACCCAGTACTTC
v_call: TRBV7-8; j_call: TRBJ1-1; d_call: .; clone_size: .; cdr3_length: 17; cdr3_aa: CASSLVLERPMNTEAFF; cdr3_nt: TGTGCCAGCAGCTTAGTGTTGGAACGGCCCATGAACACTGAAGCTTTCTTT